A single sample is the source of the 30 T cell receptor beta chains below, sequenced in a study of T-cell memory formation after mild COVID-19. TCRdb re-called the 5' RACE reads through MiXCR, storing one row per CDR3 protein. This table has around 200,000 distinct CDR3 sequences, about 10% appearing once. Material: PBMCs or a T cell subset sorted from them (not recorded which). The receptor source for this set is a man aged 18 to 35 who had mild COVID-19 (a few samples of this study predate the infection). Cell type and time point are not known.

The J gene is TRBJ1-5, the V gene TRBV6-2 or TRBV6-3; no clear D. Trimming stripped 0 bases from V and 6 bases from J, with 12 bases between. From germline, CDR1 is MNHEY and CDR2 SVGEGT. The CDR3 runs to 15 residues. The CDR3 nucleotides are TGTGCCAGCAGTTACTCTGAGGCAGGCACTCAGCCCCAGCATTTT. It specifies CASSYSEAGTQPQHF.

This clonotype has a handful of counts. This chain joins TRBV6-1 and TRBJ2-3; 8 bases map to TRBD1. Germline lookup yields CDR1 MNHNS and CDR2 SASEGT. The CDR3 loop spans 13 amino acids. J lost 2 bases, V lost 6 bases, and 1 base had no gene match. CDR3 residues: CASRTGVTDTQYF. CDR3 DNA sequence: TGTGCCAGCAGGACAGGGGTCACAGATACGCAGTATTTT.

The rearrangement uses TRBV28 and TRBJ2-7; D may be TRBD2 (6 bases). CDR3 length: 15 residues. V was pared by 6 bases and J by 2 bases, with 17 bases between. The germline V gene has CDR1 MDHEN and CDR2 SYDVKM. DNA of the CDR3: TGTGCCAGCAGGAGAAGGTCGGAGGGTACCTACGAGCAGTACGTC. Translated: CASRRRSEGTYEQYV.

This clonotype was detected only a few times. The chain uses TRBV6-2 or TRBV6-3 and TRBJ2-1; D gene uncertain. Trimming took 7 bases from V and 4 from J, leaving 11 bases between them. CDR1 and CDR2 (germline): MNHEY, SVGEGT. The CDR3 length is 13 residues. CDR3 DNA: TGTGCCAGCACGGGTCACTTATACAATGAGCAGTTCTTC. This gives the protein CASTGHLYNEQFF.

This clonotype was seen a few times. The chain joins TRBV5-1 to TRBJ2-5, with a possible D match to TRBD1 (5 bases). The CDR3 loop spans 15 amino acids. Trimming pared 0 bases from V and 4 bases from J, leaving 13 bases between. Germline CDR1 reads SGHRS; CDR2 reads YFSETQ. The DNA for the CDR3 is TGCGCCAGCAGCTTGGCCATTGCAGGGCGAGAGACCCAGTACTTC. The encoded protein is CASSLAIAGRETQYF. Complete variable domain (other parts from reference TRBV5-1 and TRBJ2-5): KAGVTQTPRYLIKTRGQQVTLSCSPISGHRSVSWYQQTPGQGLQFLFEYFSETQRNKGNFPGRFSGRQFSNSRSEMNVSTLELGDSALYLCASSLAIAGRETQYFGPGTRLLVL.

The chain has TRBV18 and TRBJ2-7; D remains unclear. V was pared by 3 bases and J by 0 bases, with 6 bases between. The germline gives CDR1 KGHSH, CDR2 LQKENI. The CDR3 has 13 residues. DNA for the CDR3: TGTGCCAGCTCACCGATGGGCTCCTACGAGCAGTACTTC. Translating gives CASSPMGSYEQYF.

The gene calls are TRBV28 and TRBJ2-5; D gene uncertain. V lost 3 bases and J lost 2, with 10 bases in between. Germline CDR1 and CDR2: MDHEN and SYDVKM. The CDR3 runs to 14 residues. The CDR3 DNA follows: TGTGCCAGCAGTTTCGGGCTGAGGCAAGAGACCCAGTACTTC. This encodes CASSFGLRQETQYF.

The rearrangement uses TRBV4-3 and TRBJ2-1, with D perhaps matching TRBD2 (7 bases). The ends were cut back, 0 bases at V and 8 bases at J, with 17 bases in the middle. The germline CDR1 and CDR2 sequences are LGHNA and YSLEER. The CDR3 length is 16 residues. The CDR3 protein is CASSQDWGGGGDEQFF. The CDR3 nucleotides read TGCGCCAGCAGCCAAGATTGGGGGGGCGGTGGGGATGAGCAGTTCTTC.

The chain combines TRBV30 with TRBJ1-5; the D is unclear. There are 15 residues in the CDR3. The germline CDR1 and CDR2 sequences are GTSNPN and SVGIG (reference sequence). V lost 2 bases to trimming and J lost 7 bases, with 18 bases between them. CDR3 DNA: TGTGCCTGGAGTACCATCGGCCGCCGCGGCCAGCCCCAGCATTTT. Amino acid sequence: CAWSTIGRRGQPQHF.

This clonotype was seen a few times. This CDR3 reads CASSRVVNYEQFF. The CDR3 DNA sequence: TGTGCCAGCAGCAGGGTGGTAAATTATGAGCAGTTCTTC. This chain links TRBV11-2 with TRBJ2-1, with D unclear. This CDR3 is built from 13 residues. Germline assignment: CDR1 SGHAT and CDR2 FQNNGV. V was cut by 5 bases and J by 8 bases, with 13 bases left in between.

This sequence joins TRBV2 and TRBJ1-2; D unclear. The CDR3 loop spans 11 amino acids. V lost 4 bases and J lost 8, with 8 bases in between. The germline V gene encodes CDR1 SNHLY and CDR2 FYNNEI. The CDR3 DNA is TGTGCCAGCAGTGTCGGAGGCGGCTACACCTTC. This gives the protein CASSVGGGYTF.

This clonotype was seen many times. J is TRBJ2-3 and V is TRBV2; the D is unclear. The CDR3 extends over 15 amino acids. Germline V lookup: CDR1 SNHLY, CDR2 FYNNEI. V lost 6 bases and J 2 bases, leaving 15 bases between the germline ends. The CDR3 is CASSWEPELTDTQYF. DNA for the CDR3: TGTGCCAGCAGCTGGGAACCCGAGCTCACAGATACGCAGTATTTT.

The chain employs TRBV5-8 and TRBJ2-3; the D is unclear. Per germline, CDR1 SGHTS and CDR2 YDEGEE. The CDR3 has 17 residues. Trimming shortened V by 7 bases and J by 0 bases, and 21 bases separated the two germline ends. The DNA of the CDR3 is TGTGCCAGCTGCGAGGACCGGGTTTTCGAGAGCACAGATACGCAGTATTTT. Amino acids: CASCEDRVFESTDTQYF.

The V call is TRBV5-1, the J call TRBJ1-1, with D possibly TRBD1 on 6 matching bases. Germline lookup yields CDR1 SGHRS and CDR2 YFSETQ. There are 13 residues in the CDR3. V was shortened by 5 bases and J by 4 bases, with 12 bases between the two germline ends. This CDR3 reads CASRGDKGTEAFF. CDR3 nucleotide sequence: TGCGCCAGCAGGGGGGACAAAGGCACTGAAGCTTTCTTT. Using reference TRBV5-1 and TRBJ1-1 for the parts outside the CDR3, the full variable domain is KAGVTQTPRYLIKTRGQQVTLSCSPISGHRSVSWYQQTPGQGLQFLFEYFSETQRNKGNFPGRFSGRQFSNSRSEMNVSTLELGDSALYLCASRGDKGTEAFFGQGTRLTVV.

V and J are TRBV9 and TRBJ1-2, with 7 bases fitting TRBD1. Germline V gene data show CDR1 as SGDLS and CDR2 as YYNGEE. The junction had 5 bases not matched to a gene; V was cut back by 7 bases and J by 5 bases. This CDR3 comprises 12 residues. DNA of the CDR3: TGTGCCAGCGTACAGGGGAAATATGGCTACACCTTC. The encoded protein is CASVQGKYGYTF.

Only a few counts were recorded for this clonotype. This rearrangement joins TRBV5-1 to TRBJ2-5; 10 bases line up with TRBD1. Germline values: CDR1 SGHRS, CDR2 YFSETQ. V was clipped by 1 base and J by 3 bases; unmatched bases: 3. The CDR3 is made up of 15 amino acids. CDR3 sequence reads: CASSLRQGAKETQYF. The CDR3 coding sequence is TGCGCCAGCAGCTTGAGACAGGGGGCAAAAGAGACCCAGTACTTC.

V and J are TRBV7-2 and TRBJ1-1; D gene ambiguous. V dropped 1 base and J dropped 0 bases, with 6 bases sitting between them. From germline, CDR1 is SGHTA and CDR2 FQGNSA. The CDR3 is 14 amino acids. CDR3 DNA: TGTGCCAGCAGCTTAGTTTCGGTGAACACTGAAGCTTTCTTT. Its translation is CASSLVSVNTEAFF.

This clonotype has more than one count but fewer than ten. This chain connects TRBV29-1 to TRBJ2-1; TRBD1 agrees at 7 bases. The V and J ends lost 4 bases and 8 bases, in that order; junction bases with no gene match: 5. Per the germline V gene, CDR1 is SQVTM and CDR2 is ANQGSEA. The CDR3 totals 12 residues. The CDR3 region is CSVGTGVHEQFF. CDR3 DNA sequence: TGCAGCGTTGGCACAGGGGTTCATGAGCAGTTCTTC.

The CDR3 protein is CASSVGAGGPYEQYF. The CDR3 nucleotides read TGTGCCAGCAGCGTAGGAGCGGGGGGGCCTTACGAGCAGTACTTC. This rearrangement joins TRBV9 to TRBJ2-7; 10 bases match TRBD2. Trimming cost V 0 bases and J 4 bases; bases outside gene matches: 4. Per the germline V gene, CDR1 is SGDLS and CDR2 is YYNGEE. This CDR3 contains 15 residues. The full variable domain, in which reference TRBV9 and TRBJ2-7 provide the parts outside the CDR3, is DSGVTQTPKHLITATGQRVTLRCSPRSGDLSVYWYQQSLDQGLQFLIQYYNGEERAKGNILERFSAQQFPDLHSELNLSSLELGDSALYFCASSVGAGGPYEQYFGPGTRLTVT.

This clonotype was seen more than once but under ten times. J is TRBJ2-7 and V is TRBV6-2 or TRBV6-3, with 10 positions matching TRBD1. This CDR3 is built from 15 residues. CDR1 MNHEY and CDR2 SVGEGT come from the germline V gene. V dropped 2 bases and J dropped 5; count of bases not matched to a gene: 6. The DNA for the CDR3 is TGTGCCAGCAGTTACGGCCGGGACAGGGGCCACGAGCAGTACTTC. Encoded protein: CASSYGRDRGHEQYF.

The chain recombines TRBV10-3 with TRBJ2-3, with no clear D. The V end lost 4 bases, the J end lost 6 bases, and 5 bases lay between the germline ends. Germline values: CDR1 ENHRY, CDR2 SYGVKD. The CDR3 loop spans 11 amino acids. This CDR3 is CAISVYDTQYF. The CDR3 nucleotides read TGTGCCATCAGTGTGTATGATACGCAGTATTTT.

The V gene is TRBV12-3 or TRBV12-4, the J gene TRBJ2-7; TRBD1 agrees at 9 bases. V lost 6 bases and J lost 4; bases outside the gene matches: 1. The CDR3 is 12 amino acids. The CDR3 bases are TGTGCCAGCAGACAGGGGGCATACGAGCAGTACGTC. This translates into CASRQGAYEQYV.

In its sample, this clonotype was seen a few times. V gene TRBV5-1 combines with J gene TRBJ2-1; D is perhaps TRBD2 (6 bases). CDR1 is SGHRS, CDR2 YFSETQ, per germline. The CDR3 covers 15 residues. The germline V and J ends were trimmed by 0 bases and 7 bases, with 14 bases remaining between them. CDR3 loop: CASSLDSGGGNEQFF. CDR3 DNA: TGCGCCAGCAGCTTGGACAGTGGGGGAGGAAATGAGCAGTTCTTC.

This clonotype has just a few counts. The chain links TRBV6-1 to TRBJ2-1; 11 nucleotides match TRBD2. The CDR3 runs to 16 residues. Per germline, CDR1 MNHNS and CDR2 SASEGT. Trimming cost V 4 bases and J 12 bases; bases outside gene matches: 14. The CDR3 coding sequence is TGTGCCAGCAGTGCCAGACTAGCGGGGAGAGAACGACGGCAGTTCTTC. Amino acid sequence: CASSARLAGRERRQFF.

V usage is TRBV12-5 and J usage is TRBJ1-3, with D tentatively TRBD1 (5 bases). Trimming removed 3 bases from V and 9 bases from J, with 9 bases in between. CDR3 length equals 12 residues. Per germline, CDR1 LGHNT and CDR2 FRNRAP. CDR3 nucleotides: TGTGCTAGTGGTTTTGCCGGGGGCACCATATATTTT. Translation gives CASGFAGGTIYF.

CDR3 residues: CASSQTGTTNEAFF. Written as DNA, the CDR3 is TGCGCCAGCAGTCAGACCGGGACAACAAACGAGGCTTTCTTT. The rearrangement joins TRBV5-1 to TRBJ1-1; TRBD1 might be the D (6 bases). The CDR3 covers 14 residues. Germline-derived CDR1 and CDR2 are SGHRS and YFSETQ. Trimming cost V 5 bases and J 11 bases, with 22 bases left between them.

This sequence joins TRBV28 and TRBJ1-4, with D unclear. Trimming cost V 3 bases and J 6 bases, with 11 bases left between them. Germline values: CDR1 MDHEN, CDR2 SYDVKM. The CDR3 totals 14 residues. The CDR3 DNA reads TGTGCCAGCAGTTTTAGTACGGGGTATGAAAAACTGTTTTTT. It specifies CASSFSTGYEKLFF.

The chain couples TRBV7-6 to TRBJ2-1, with unresolved D. The CDR3 is 16 residues long. Looked up from germline, CDR1 is SGHVS and CDR2 is FNYEAQ. V was shortened by 2 bases and J by 7 bases, with 18 bases between the two germline ends. CDR3 coding DNA: TGTGCCAGCAGCTTAACCGTTCCCTCCAGTTTGAATGAGCAGTTCTTC. It is translated as CASSLTVPSSLNEQFF.

The V gene is TRBV2, the J gene TRBJ2-5; D not resolved. V lost 1 base and J 7 bases, leaving 10 bases between the germline ends. Germline CDR1 reads SNHLY; CDR2 reads FYNNEI. This CDR3 is 13 amino acids long. Here the CDR3 reads CASSEGLDGTQYF. CDR3 nucleotide sequence: TGTGCCAGCAGTGAAGGTCTAGATGGGACCCAGTACTTC.

In this sample, this clonotype turned up a few times. The CDR3 DNA reads as TGTGCCAGTAGTTACACCAGGGGGCGAGAAGCTTTCTTT. It specifies CASSYTRGREAFF. J is TRBJ1-1 and V is TRBV19; 8 nucleotides align to TRBD1. The CDR3 runs to 13 residues. The germline V gene has CDR1 LNHDA and CDR2 SQIVND (reference sequence). V trimming: 5 bases; J trimming: 8 bases; junction bases outside the gene matches: 7.